The rows below give T cell receptor beta chains drawn from one sample of a study of human thymus T cells. TCRdb keeps only in-frame clones here, not all; method: immunoSEQ multiplex PCR. This repertoire shows 100,000 to 150,000 clones, around 94% found once; its top ten account for around 0.024%. The sequenced sample consisted of thymus tissue. The receptors here all came from a boy in the first two years of life with a congenital heart defect but otherwise immunologically healthy. Both conserved end residues are part of each CDR3. Fields, in order: V gene, J gene, CDR3 protein.

>TRBV4-3|TRBJ2-2
CASSQVIYRGFTGELFF
>TRBV18|TRBJ1-2
CASSPPRQGHYYGYTF
>TRBV7-8|TRBJ1-4
CASARGKGGEKLFF
>TRBV10-2|TRBJ2-7
CASKEDRAYEQYF
>TRBV20-1|TRBJ2-3
CSAITDTQYF
>TRBV19|TRBJ1-1
CASSMGRGLWNTEAFF
>TRBV20-1|TRBJ1-1
CSGTGNTEAFF
>TRBV5-6|TRBJ2-5
CASKKRLAGGPEETQYF
>TRBV19|TRBJ1-1
CASSWGGRQVRMNTEAFF
>TRBV5-6|TRBJ1-1
CASSPDRDTEAFF
>TRBV29-1|TRBJ1-1
CSVDLTLRVDTEAFF
>TRBV5-4|TRBJ2-7
CASSFKSNPYEQYF
>TRBV4-2|TRBJ1-2
CASSSGREQGRQTF
>TRBV10-3|TRBJ1-1
CAISENDRSMNTEAFF
>TRBV10-3|TRBJ1-6
CASQGGSYNSPLHF
>TRBV9|TRBJ2-2
CASSVGGSGVNTGELFF
>TRBV10-3|TRBJ1-1
CAISEIPRTEAFF
>TRBV2|TRBJ2-2
CASSPSGAGELFF
>TRBV7-9|TRBJ2-3
CASSLIPHSGVPEDTQYF
>TRBV5-8|TRBJ2-7
CASSPGQGAFPSYEQYF
>TRBV11-2|TRBJ1-5
CASSAGEASNQPQHF
>TRBV5-1|TRBJ2-5
CASSLVEGGAGETQYF
>TRBV11-2|TRBJ2-7
CASSPLRSLYEQYF
>TRBV10-1|TRBJ1-1
CASNPRNRTNTEAFF
>TRBV30|TRBJ1-2
CAWSGPSVPLTSNYGYTF
>TRBV19|TRBJ1-2
CASSTRPSQGADSYGYTF
>TRBV27|TRBJ2-2
CASTGPTSGGAVWTGELFF
>TRBV7-2|TRBJ1-3
CASSPRGDRVENTIYF
>TRBV11-2|TRBJ1-4
CASSLEPNEKLFF
>TRBV7-8|TRBJ2-7
CASRGQGLSSYEQYF
>TRBV4-1|TRBJ2-2
CASSQESISGAANTGELFF
>TRBV20-1|TRBJ2-3
CSAPVPDTQYF
>TRBV7-6|TRBJ2-2
CASSSLSGGVTGELFF
>TRBV4-1|TRBJ2-1
CASSQDLLNGGSYNEQFF
>TRBV6-4|TRBJ1-1
CASRSRGGTEAFF
>TRBV10-3|TRBJ2-1
CAISDVTSGTYNEQFF
>TRBV7-9|TRBJ2-1
CASSQPRATQFF
>TRBV6-5|TRBJ2-3
CASRRSDTQYF
>TRBV5-1|TRBJ1-2
CASSLGTGGSYTF
>TRBV4-1|TRBJ2-1
CASSQGTSGGKSSYNEQFF
>TRBV6-6|TRBJ2-5
CASNQTDQETQYF
>TRBV7-9|TRBJ1-6
CASSLPSDRAPLHF